These 22 T cell receptor beta chains were all obtained from the same sample, sequenced in a study of T cells in Graves' hyperthyroidism and ophthalmopathy. Researchers amplified the TCR beta CDR3 regions from RNA transcripts. TCR CDR3 regions were first amplified by RT-PCR with HTBI primers. TCRdb re-derived calls from the multiplex PCR reads in MiXCR, one entry per CDR3 protein. Here the sample spans a few hundred thousand distinct CDR3 sequences, approximately 15% being singletons. The sample taken for sequencing was blood. These receptors all come from a woman in her thirties with Graves' hyperthyroidism.

This clonotype was detected many times. The CDR3 DNA sequence: TGTGCCACCAGCCCAATGGGCCCGGAAGGGTCACCCCTCCACTTT. As protein: CATSPMGPEGSPLHF. The chain combines TRBV15 with TRBJ1-6; no definite D call. This CDR3 comprises 15 residues. The V gene's germline CDR1 is LNHNV and CDR2 YYDKDF (reference sequence). Between the trimmed V and J ends, which lost 5 bases and 10 bases, there was a span of 18 bases. Drawing the rest from reference TRBV15 and TRBJ1-6, the complete variable domain is DAMVIQNPRYQVTQFGKPVTLSCSQTLNHNVMYWYQQKSSQAPKLLFHYYDKDFNNEADTPDNFQSRRPNTSFCFLDIRSPGLGDTAMYLCATSPMGPEGSPLHFGNGTRLTVT.

The gene calls are TRBV10-3 and TRBJ1-3; perhaps TRBD1 as D (6 bases). The length of the CDR3 is 13 residues. V lost 10 bases to trimming and J lost 4 bases, with 14 bases between them. In germline, CDR1 is ENHRY, CDR2 SYGVKD. CDR3 residues: CATTQGAGNTIYF. The DNA for the CDR3 is TGTGCCACCACACAGGGAGCGGGAAACACCATATATTTT.

For this clonotype: A much larger clone is a single base away; this may be a read error. The V call is TRBV7-3, the J call TRBJ2-1, with a possible D match to TRBD2 (5 bases). There are 15 residues in the CDR3. Trimming stripped 0 bases from V and 4 bases from J, with 10 bases between. The germline V gene encodes CDR1 SGHTA and CDR2 FQGTGA. This chain's CDR3 is CASSLTGAEYNEQFF. The CDR3 DNA is TGTGCCAGCAGCTTAACGGGAGCGGAGTACAATGAGCAGTTCTTC.

This clonotype came up a few times. This chain joins TRBV12-5 and TRBJ2-1; TRBD2 might be the D (6 bases). CDR1 and CDR2 (germline): LGHNT, FRNRAP. This CDR3 region has 17 residues. V was pared by 4 bases and J by 1 base, with 17 bases between. CDR3 sequence reads: CASGSFLTGVSYNEQFF. The CDR3 nucleotides are TGTGCTAGTGGTTCCTTCCTGACGGGAGTTTCCTACAATGAGCAGTTCTTC. Variable domain in full (rest from reference TRBV12-5 and TRBJ2-1): DARVTQTPRHKVTEMGQEVTMRCQPILGHNTVFWYRQTMMQGLELLAYFRNRAPLDDSGMPKDRFSAEMPDATLATLKIQPSEPRDSAVYFCASGSFLTGVSYNEQFFGPGTRLTVL.

The V and J genes are TRBV6-1 and TRBJ1-1; 8 bases match TRBD1. Germline V gene sequence: CDR1 MNHNS, CDR2 SASEGT. The ends lost 6 bases at V and 1 base at J; junction bases unmatched: 4. CDR3 length equals 14 residues. CDR3 bases: TGTGCCAGCAGACGACAGGGGCGGAACACTGAAGCTTTCTTT. This translates into CASRRQGRNTEAFF.

The chain carries TRBV15 and TRBJ2-1; D gene uncertain. Germline V gene data show CDR1 as LNHNV and CDR2 as YYDKDF (reference sequence). The CDR3 has 17 amino acids. Trimming stripped 4 bases from V and 3 bases from J, with 19 bases between. CDR3 in DNA: TGTGCCACCAGCAACGCTGAGACTTCTATATTCTACAATGAGCAGTTCTTC. Its protein is CATSNAETSIFYNEQFF.

This clonotype was picked up many times. J is TRBJ2-3 and V is TRBV18, with D unresolved. Germline V lookup: CDR1 KGHSH, CDR2 LQKENI. The CDR3 spans 14 residues. V lost 3 bases to trimming and J lost 2 bases, with 9 bases between them. CDR3 residues: CASSPPSFTDTQYF. CDR3 sequence (DNA): TGTGCCAGCTCACCCCCCTCCTTCACAGATACGCAGTATTTT.

On this clonotype itself: At one boundary the junction diverges from the germline segment, which might be a read error. V is TRBV7-9 and J is TRBJ1-2, with TRBD1 matching over 7 bases. Germline V CDR1 and CDR2: SEHNR, FQNEAQ (reference sequence). The CDR3 is 16 amino acids. CDR3 nucleotides: TGTGCCAGCAGCGTAGCCGGGACAGCTGAACACTATGGCTACACCTTC. It yields the protein CASSVAGTAEHYGYTF. Combining the CDR3 with reference TRBV7-9 and TRBJ1-2 gives the whole variable domain DTGVSQNPRHKITKRGQNVTFRCDPISEHNRLYWYRQTLGQGPEFLTYFQNEAQLEKSRLLSDRFSAERPKGSFSTLEIQRTEQGDSAMYLCASSVAGTAEHYGYTFGSGTRLTVV.

The chain uses TRBV5-4 and TRBJ1-1; TRBD1 agrees at 10 bases. The CDR3 is made up of 16 amino acids. The germline V gene has CDR1 SGHNT and CDR2 YYREEE (reference sequence). After removal of 4 bases from V and 4 bases from J, the junction contained 10 bases not matched to a gene. CDR3: CASSIPGQGNGTEAFF. The CDR3 bases are TGTGCCAGCAGCATTCCGGGACAGGGGAATGGCACTGAAGCTTTCTTT.

This clonotype was observed many times. The chain has TRBV12-3 or TRBV12-4 and TRBJ1-6; 7 bases are shared with TRBD1. The CDR3 extends over 15 amino acids. V was clipped by 6 bases and J by 1 base; unmatched bases: 3. CDR3 sequence (DNA): TGTGCCAGCAGGTCACAGGGGTCCTATAATTCACCCCTCCACTTT. Translating it yields CASRSQGSYNSPLHF.

The sample holds many counts of this clonotype. V and J are TRBV2 and TRBJ2-1; 8 bases agree with TRBD2. Trimming at V came to 1 base and at J to 2 bases, leaving 4 bases not matched to a gene. From germline, CDR1 is SNHLY and CDR2 FYNNEI. The CDR3 loop spans 16 amino acids. The CDR3 sequence: CASSEGGRSTYNEQFF. For the CDR3, the DNA is TGTGCCAGCAGTGAAGGCGGGAGGTCGACCTACAATGAGCAGTTCTTC.

This clonotype was detected a few times. This chain uses TRBV29-1 with TRBJ1-2; maybe TRBD1 (6 bases). This CDR3 region has 15 residues. The germline V gene has CDR1 SQVTM and CDR2 ANQGSEA. Trimming took off 3 bases at V and 1 base at J, with 15 bases between the two ends. The CDR3 DNA follows: TGCAGCGTTGAGGGGGGGGGACACGATAACTATGGCTACACCTTC. Its translation is CSVEGGGHDNYGYTF.

This clonotype was counted many times. J is TRBJ1-6 and V is TRBV3-1; D not resolved. The CDR3 spans 14 residues. V lost 3 bases, J lost 7 bases, and 10 bases lay in between. Germline CDR1 LGHDT, CDR2 YNNKEL (reference sequence). The CDR3 region is CASSQDARNSPLHF. CDR3 coding DNA: TGTGCCAGCAGCCAGGACGCACGGAATTCACCCCTCCACTTT.

The sample holds many counts of this clonotype. The genes are TRBV18 and TRBJ2-7; a possible D gene is TRBD2 (6 bases). V lost 3 bases to trimming and J lost 2 bases, with 14 bases between them. This CDR3 has 15 amino acids. CDR1 is KGHSH and CDR2 is LQKENI in the germline V gene. CDR3 sequence: CASSPSRGITYEQYF. The CDR3 DNA reads TGTGCCAGCTCACCCTCCCGCGGGATCACCTACGAGCAGTACTTC.

This sequence joins TRBV2 and TRBJ2-7; D is undetermined. The V gene lost 2 bases and the J gene lost 0 bases, with 8 bases spanning the gap. Per germline, CDR1 SNHLY and CDR2 FYNNEI. This CDR3 is 14 amino acids long. The DNA of the CDR3 is TGTGCCAGCAGTGAAAACATCTTCTCCTACGAGCAGTACTTC. It yields the protein CASSENIFSYEQYF. Supplemented by reference TRBV2 and TRBJ2-7, the full variable domain reads EPEVTQTPSHQVTQMGQEVILRCVPISNHLYFYWYRQILGQKVEFLVSFYNNEISEKSEIFDDQFSVERPDGSNFTLKIRSTKLEDSAMYFCASSENIFSYEQYFGPGTRLTVT.

This clonotype was seen ten or more times. The J gene is TRBJ2-3, the V gene TRBV11-2; no clear D. This CDR3 contains 15 residues. CDR1 and CDR2 from the germline V gene are SGHAT and FQNNGV. V shed 1 base and J shed 0 bases, with 8 bases lying between them. CDR3 sequence: CASSLAPFSTDTQYF. CDR3 nucleotides: TGTGCCAGCAGCTTAGCTCCCTTTAGCACAGATACGCAGTATTTT.

This clonotype came up a few times. The V gene is TRBV20-1, the J gene TRBJ1-4, with D perhaps TRBD1 (5 bases). The length of the CDR3 is 15 residues. Per the germline V gene, CDR1 is DFQATT and CDR2 is SNEGSKA (reference sequence). V gave up 5 bases and J gave up 5 bases, with 18 bases separating them. The chain's CDR3 is CSAEGLAAENEKLFF. The CDR3 DNA follows: TGCAGTGCTGAGGGGTTGGCAGCCGAAAATGAAAAACTGTTTTTT.

This clonotype was observed at least ten times. This chain links TRBV11-2 with TRBJ2-1, with D perhaps matching TRBD2 (6 bases). This CDR3 is 14 amino acids long. CDR1 is SGHAT, CDR2 FQNNGV, per germline. V lost 1 base to trimming and J lost 8 bases, with 12 bases between them. CDR3 nucleotide sequence: TGTGCCAGCAGCTTAGGTGGAGGGGAGGATGAGCAGTTCTTC. Its protein product is CASSLGGGEDEQFF.

This clonotype was picked up many times. The chain joins TRBV18 to TRBJ2-2; TRBD2 aligns across 9 bases. This CDR3 contains 16 residues. CDR1 KGHSH and CDR2 LQKENI come from the germline V gene. The ends lost 0 bases at V and 5 bases at J; junction bases unmatched: 4. CDR3 in amino acids: CASSPPGGRATGELFF. The CDR3, as DNA: TGTGCCAGCTCACCACCCGGCGGGAGGGCGACCGGGGAGCTGTTTTTT.

This rearrangement joins TRBV28 to TRBJ2-3; a weak D match, TRBD1 (6 bases). There are 15 residues in the CDR3. Between the trimmed V and J ends, which lost 2 bases and 4 bases, there was a span of 13 bases. Germline lookup yields CDR1 MDHEN and CDR2 SYDVKM. CDR3 loop: CASSLGGEGADTQYF. The CDR3 DNA follows: TGTGCCAGCAGTTTAGGCGGCGAGGGGGCAGATACGCAGTATTTT.

This clonotype was recorded at least ten times. This chain uses TRBV27 with TRBJ1-2, with D tentatively TRBD1 (6 bases). The CDR3 consists of 14 residues. The germline CDR1 and CDR2 sequences are MNHEY and SMNVEV (reference sequence). V gave up 6 bases and J gave up 2 bases, with 13 bases separating them. The CDR3 spells CASRMLGQNYGYTF. The CDR3 DNA reads as TGTGCCAGCAGGATGCTCGGACAGAACTATGGCTACACCTTC.

This clonotype was picked up many times. J is TRBJ2-7 and V is TRBV27, with 10 bases aligning to TRBD1. V lost 5 bases, J lost 3 bases, and 7 bases stayed unmatched. Germline V gene sequence: CDR1 MNHEY, CDR2 SMNVEV (reference sequence). The CDR3 has 15 amino acids. Here the CDR3 DNA reads TGTGCCAGCAGTCGAGAGACAGGGGGCGGCTACGAGCAGTACTTC. Translated, it gives CASSRETGGGYEQYF.